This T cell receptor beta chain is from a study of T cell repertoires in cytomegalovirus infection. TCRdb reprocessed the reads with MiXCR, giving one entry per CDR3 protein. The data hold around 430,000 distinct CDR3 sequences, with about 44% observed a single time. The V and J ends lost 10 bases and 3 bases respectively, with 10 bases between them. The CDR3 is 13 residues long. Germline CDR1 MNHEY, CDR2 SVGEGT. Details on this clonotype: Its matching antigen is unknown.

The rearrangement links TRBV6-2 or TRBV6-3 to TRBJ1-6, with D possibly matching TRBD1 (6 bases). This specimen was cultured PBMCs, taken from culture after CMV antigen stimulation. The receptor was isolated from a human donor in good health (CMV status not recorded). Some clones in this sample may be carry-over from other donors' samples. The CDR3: CATHRDYNSPLHF. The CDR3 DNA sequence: TGTGCCACCCACAGGGACTATAATTCACCCCTCCACTTT.